This T cell receptor beta chain was sequenced in a study of T cell responses to AZD1222 COVID-19 vaccine. Study at large: Second doses at about 4 or about 12 weeks were pooled.

Trimming shortened V by 6 bases and J by 3 bases, and 8 bases separated the two germline ends. Germline V gives CDR1 MDHEN, CDR2 SYDVKM. This CDR3 contains 13 residues. Study results and caveats: Repertoires were obtained solely post-peak T cell response. Spike-specific TCR breadth and depth were elevated following two AZD1222 doses. White British donors predominated, females outnumbered males, and clonal diversity was possibly underestimated.

Sequencing used immunoSEQ multiplex PCR; TCRdb keeps in-frame clones, though not all of them. The table includes 92,000 or so clones, 85% to 90% detected once. Of note for this clone: As yet, its antigen is unknown.

The sample was peripheral blood, taken on day 0 of AZD1222 vaccination. The receptor was isolated from an adult in good health. This chain joins TRBV28 and TRBJ1-4, with D maybe TRBD1 (5 bases). The CDR3 region is CASRAGPNEKLFF. The CDR3 DNA follows: TGTGCCAGCAGGGCGGGGCCTAATGAAAAACTGTTTTTT.